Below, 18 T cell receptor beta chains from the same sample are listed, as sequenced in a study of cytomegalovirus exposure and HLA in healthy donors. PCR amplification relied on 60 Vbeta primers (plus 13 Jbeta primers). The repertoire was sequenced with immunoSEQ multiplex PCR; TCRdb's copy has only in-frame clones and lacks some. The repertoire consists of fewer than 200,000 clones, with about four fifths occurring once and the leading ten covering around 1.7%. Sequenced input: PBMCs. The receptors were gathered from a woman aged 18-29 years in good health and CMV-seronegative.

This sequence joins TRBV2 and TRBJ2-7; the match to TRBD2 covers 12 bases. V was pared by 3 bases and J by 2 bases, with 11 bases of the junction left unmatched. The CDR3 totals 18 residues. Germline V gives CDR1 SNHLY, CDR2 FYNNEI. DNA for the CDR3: TGTGCCAGCAGTGATCCGTCCCCGACTAGCGGGAGTACCTACGAGCAGTACGTC. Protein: CASSDPSPTSGSTYEQYV.

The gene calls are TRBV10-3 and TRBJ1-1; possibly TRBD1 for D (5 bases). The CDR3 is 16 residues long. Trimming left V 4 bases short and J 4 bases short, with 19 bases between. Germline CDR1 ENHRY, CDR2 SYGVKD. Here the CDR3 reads CAISASSDRQFTEAFF. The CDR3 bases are TGTGCCATCAGTGCATCGAGTGATCGACAGTTCACTGAAGCTTTCTTT.

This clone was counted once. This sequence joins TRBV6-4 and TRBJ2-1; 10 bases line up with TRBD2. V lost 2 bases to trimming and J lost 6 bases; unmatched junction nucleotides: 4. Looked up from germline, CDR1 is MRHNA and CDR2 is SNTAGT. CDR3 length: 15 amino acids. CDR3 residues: CASSDGASGSNEQFF. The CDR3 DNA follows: TGTGCCAGCAGTGACGGTGCTAGCGGGAGCAATGAGCAGTTCTTC.

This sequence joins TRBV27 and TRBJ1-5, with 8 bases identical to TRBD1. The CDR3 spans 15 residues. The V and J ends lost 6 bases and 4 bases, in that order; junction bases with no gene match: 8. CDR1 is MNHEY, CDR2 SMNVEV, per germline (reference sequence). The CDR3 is CASRPPGQVNQPQHF. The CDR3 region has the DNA TGTGCCAGCAGGCCTCCGGGACAGGTAAATCAGCCCCAGCATTTT.

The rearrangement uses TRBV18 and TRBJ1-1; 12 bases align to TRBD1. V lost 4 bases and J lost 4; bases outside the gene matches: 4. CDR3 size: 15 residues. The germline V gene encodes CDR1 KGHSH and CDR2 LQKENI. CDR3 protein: CASSRDRGRVTEAFF. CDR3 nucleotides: TGTGCCAGCTCACGGGACAGGGGGCGGGTCACTGAAGCTTTCTTT.

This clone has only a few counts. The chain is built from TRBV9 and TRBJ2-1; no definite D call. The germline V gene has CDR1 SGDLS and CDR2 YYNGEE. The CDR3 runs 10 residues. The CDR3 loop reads CGEVYNEQFF. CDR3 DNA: TGTGGAGAGGTCTACAATGAGCAGTTCTTC.

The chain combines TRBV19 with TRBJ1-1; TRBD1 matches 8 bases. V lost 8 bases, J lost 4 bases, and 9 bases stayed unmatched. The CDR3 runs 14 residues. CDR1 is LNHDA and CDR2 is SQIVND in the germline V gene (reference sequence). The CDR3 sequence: CASSQGASVTEAFF. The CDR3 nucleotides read TGTGCCAGTTCTCAGGGGGCTAGTGTCACTGAAGCTTTCTTT.

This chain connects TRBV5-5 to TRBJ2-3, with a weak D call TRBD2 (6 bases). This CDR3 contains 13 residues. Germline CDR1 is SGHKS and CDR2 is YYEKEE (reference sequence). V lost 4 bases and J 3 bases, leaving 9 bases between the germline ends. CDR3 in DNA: TGTGCCAGCAGCGGGGGACTTACAGATACGCAGTATTTT. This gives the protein CASSGGLTDTQYF.

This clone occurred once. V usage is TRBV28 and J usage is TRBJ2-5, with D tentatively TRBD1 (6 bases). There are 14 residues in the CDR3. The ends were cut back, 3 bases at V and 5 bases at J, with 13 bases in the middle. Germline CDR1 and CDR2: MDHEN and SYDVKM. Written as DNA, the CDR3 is TGTGCCAGCAGTTTGCGAGGTCAGGGGGAGACCCAGTACTTC. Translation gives CASSLRGQGETQYF. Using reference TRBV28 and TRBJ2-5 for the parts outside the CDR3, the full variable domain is DVKVTQSSRYLVKRTGEKVFLECVQDMDHENMFWYRQDPGLGLRLIYFSYDVKMKEKGDIPEGYSVSREKKERFSLILESASTNQTSMYLCASSLRGQGETQYFGPGTRLLVL.

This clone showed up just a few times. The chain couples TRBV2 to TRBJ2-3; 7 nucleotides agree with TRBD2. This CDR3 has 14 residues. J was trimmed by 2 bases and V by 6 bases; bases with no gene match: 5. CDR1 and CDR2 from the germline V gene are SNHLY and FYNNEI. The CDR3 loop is CASRRGMNTDTQYF. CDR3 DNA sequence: TGTGCCAGCAGGCGGGGGATGAACACAGATACGCAGTATTTT. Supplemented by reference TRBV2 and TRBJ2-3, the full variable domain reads EPEVTQTPSHQVTQMGQEVILRCVPISNHLYFYWYRQILGQKVEFLVSFYNNEISEKSEIFDDQFSVERPDGSNFTLKIRSTKLEDSAMYFCASRRGMNTDTQYFGPGTRLTVL.

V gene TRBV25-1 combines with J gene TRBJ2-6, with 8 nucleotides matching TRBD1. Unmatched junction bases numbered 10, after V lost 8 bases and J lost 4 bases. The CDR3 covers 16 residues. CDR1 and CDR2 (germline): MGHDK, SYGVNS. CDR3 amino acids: CASPRTGGSGANVLTF. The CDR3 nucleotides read TGTGCCAGCCCCCGAACAGGGGGTTCGGGGGCCAACGTCCTGACTTTC.

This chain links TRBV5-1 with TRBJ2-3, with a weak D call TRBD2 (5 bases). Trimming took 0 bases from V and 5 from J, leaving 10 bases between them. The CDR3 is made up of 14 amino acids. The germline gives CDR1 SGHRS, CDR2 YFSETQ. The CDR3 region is CASSLGEGLDTQYF. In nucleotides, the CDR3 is TGCGCCAGCAGCTTGGGTGAGGGCCTAGATACGCAGTATTTT.

CDR3 region: CASSPHVSGREAQYF. The CDR3 DNA reads TGTGCCAGCAGCCCCCACGTCAGCGGGAGGGAGGCCCAGTACTTC. The chain has TRBV7-2 and TRBJ2-5; 10 positions agree with TRBD2. V was clipped by 5 bases and J by 9 bases; unmatched bases: 12. Germline V gene sequence: CDR1 SGHTA, CDR2 FQGNSA. The CDR3 spans 15 residues.

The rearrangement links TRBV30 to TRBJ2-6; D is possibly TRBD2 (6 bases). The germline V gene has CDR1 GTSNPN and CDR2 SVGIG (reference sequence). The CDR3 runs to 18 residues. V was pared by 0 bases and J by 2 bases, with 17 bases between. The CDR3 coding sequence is TGTGCCTGGAGTGTAATAGGGCAGGGAGGAACTGGGGCCAACGTCCTGACTTTC. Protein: CAWSVIGQGGTGANVLTF. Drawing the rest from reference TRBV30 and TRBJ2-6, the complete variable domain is SQTIHQWPATLVQPVGSPLSLECTVEGTSNPNLYWYRQAAGRGLQLLFYSVGIGQISSEVPQNLSASRPQDRQFILSSKKLLLSDSGFYLCAWSVIGQGGTGANVLTFGAGSRLTVL.

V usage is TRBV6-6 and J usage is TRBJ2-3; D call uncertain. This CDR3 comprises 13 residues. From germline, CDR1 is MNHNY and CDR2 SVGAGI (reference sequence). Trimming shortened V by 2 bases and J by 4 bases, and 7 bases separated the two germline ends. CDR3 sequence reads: CASSYESADTQYF. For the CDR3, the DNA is TGTGCCAGCAGTTACGAAAGCGCAGATACGCAGTATTTT.

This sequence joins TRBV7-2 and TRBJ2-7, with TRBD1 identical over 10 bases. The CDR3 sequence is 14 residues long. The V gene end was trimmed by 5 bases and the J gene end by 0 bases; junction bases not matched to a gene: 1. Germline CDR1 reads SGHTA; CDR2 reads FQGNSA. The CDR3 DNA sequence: TGTGCCAGCAGCCGGGACAGGGGCTCCTACGAGCAGTACTTC. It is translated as CASSRDRGSYEQYF.

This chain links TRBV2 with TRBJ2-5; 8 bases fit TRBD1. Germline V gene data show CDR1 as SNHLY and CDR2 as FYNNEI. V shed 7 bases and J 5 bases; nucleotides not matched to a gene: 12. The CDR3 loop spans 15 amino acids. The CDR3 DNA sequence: TGTGCCAGCAACGTAATAGGGCAGGGGGCCGAGACCCAGTACTTC. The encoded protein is CASNVIGQGAETQYF.

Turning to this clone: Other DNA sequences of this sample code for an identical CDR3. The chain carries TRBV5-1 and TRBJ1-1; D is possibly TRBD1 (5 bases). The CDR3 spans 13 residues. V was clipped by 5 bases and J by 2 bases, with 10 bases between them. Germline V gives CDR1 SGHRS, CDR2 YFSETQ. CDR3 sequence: CASSFQGNTEAFF. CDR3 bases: TGCGCCAGCAGTTTTCAGGGAAACACTGAAGCTTTCTTT.